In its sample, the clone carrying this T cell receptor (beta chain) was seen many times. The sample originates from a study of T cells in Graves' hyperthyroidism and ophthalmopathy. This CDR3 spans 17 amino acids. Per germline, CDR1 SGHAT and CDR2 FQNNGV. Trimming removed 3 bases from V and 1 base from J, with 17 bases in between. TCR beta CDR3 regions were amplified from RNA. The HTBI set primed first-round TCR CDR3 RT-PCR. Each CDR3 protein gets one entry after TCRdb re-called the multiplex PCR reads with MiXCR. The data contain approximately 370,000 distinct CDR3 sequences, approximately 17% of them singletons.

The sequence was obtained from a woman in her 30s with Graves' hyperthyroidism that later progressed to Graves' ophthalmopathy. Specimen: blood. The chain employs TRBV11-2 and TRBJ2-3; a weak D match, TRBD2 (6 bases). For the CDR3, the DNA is TGTGCCAGCAGCTTGGGGGGAGCGGGTTCCGGCACAGATACGCAGTATTTT. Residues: CASSLGGAGSGTDTQYF.